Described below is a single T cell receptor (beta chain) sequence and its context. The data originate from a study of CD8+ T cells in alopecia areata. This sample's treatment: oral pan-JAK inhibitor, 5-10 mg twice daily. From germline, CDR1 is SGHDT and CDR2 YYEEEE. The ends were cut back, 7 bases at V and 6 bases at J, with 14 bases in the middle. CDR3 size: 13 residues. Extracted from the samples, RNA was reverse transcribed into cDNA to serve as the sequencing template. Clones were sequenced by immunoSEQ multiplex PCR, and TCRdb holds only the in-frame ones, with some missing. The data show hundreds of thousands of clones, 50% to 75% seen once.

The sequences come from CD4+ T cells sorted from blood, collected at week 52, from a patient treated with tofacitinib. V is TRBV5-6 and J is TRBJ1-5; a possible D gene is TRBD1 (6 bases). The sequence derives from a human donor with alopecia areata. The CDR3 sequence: CASSYNRVQPQHF. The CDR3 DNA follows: TGTGCCAGCTCCTATAACAGGGTTCAGCCCCAGCATTTT.